This TCR beta chain was observed in a study of cytomegalovirus exposure and HLA in healthy donors. Turning to the study itself: The 120 validation repertoires and the approximately 690 first-cohort repertoires shared a platform, a later analysis reported.

Findings and limits, study-wide: According to a subsequent analysis, TCR clusters identified in the first cohort showed a tendency to co-occur across the 100 to 150 validation repertoires.

Using immunoSEQ multiplex PCR, the repertoire was profiled, and TCRdb retains in-frame clones only, with some absent. The sample yields 50,000 or so clones, 75% to 95% seen once. Details on this clone: Its antigen is still unknown.

The CDR3 runs to 14 residues. V lost 4 bases and J 4 bases, leaving 13 bases between the germline ends. Germline V gene sequence: CDR1 SGHRS, CDR2 YFSETQ. This sequence joins TRBV5-1 and TRBJ2-3; TRBD2 is a possible D gene (6 bases). Material: PBMCs. This TCR derives from a woman aged 25 to 39 in good health and CMV-seronegative. CDR3 loop: CASSPGTGSDTQYF. The CDR3 DNA sequence: TGCGCCAGCAGCCCTGGGACTGGGTCAGATACGCAGTATTTT.